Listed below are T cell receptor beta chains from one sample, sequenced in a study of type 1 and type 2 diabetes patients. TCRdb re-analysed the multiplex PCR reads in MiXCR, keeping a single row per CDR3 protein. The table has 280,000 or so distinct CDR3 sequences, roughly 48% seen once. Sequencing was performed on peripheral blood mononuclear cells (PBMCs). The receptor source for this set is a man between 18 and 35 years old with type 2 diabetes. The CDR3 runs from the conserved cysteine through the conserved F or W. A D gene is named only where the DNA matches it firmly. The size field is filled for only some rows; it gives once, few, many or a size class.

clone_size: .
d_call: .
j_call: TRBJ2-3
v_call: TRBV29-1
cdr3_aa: CSVHRWGTDTQYF
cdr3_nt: TGCAGCGTTCACCGGTGGGGCACAGATACGCAGTATTTT

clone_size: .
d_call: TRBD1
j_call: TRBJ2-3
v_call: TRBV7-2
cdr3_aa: CASSPTDRGGTDTQYF
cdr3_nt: TGTGCCAGCAGCCCAACGGACAGGGGGGGGACAGATACGCAGTATTTT

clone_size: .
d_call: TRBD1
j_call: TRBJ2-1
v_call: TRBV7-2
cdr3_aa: CASSRAGGPIEQFF
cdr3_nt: TGTGCCAGCAGCAGAGCAGGGGGTCCGATTGAGCAGTTCTTC

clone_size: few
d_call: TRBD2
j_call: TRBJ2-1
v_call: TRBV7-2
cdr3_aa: CASSSRGGPYNEQFF
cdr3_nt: TGTGCCAGCAGCTCGCGGGGGGGCCCCTACAATGAGCAGTTCTTC

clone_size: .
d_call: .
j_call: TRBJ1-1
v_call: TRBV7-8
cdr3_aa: CASSLGLHEAFF
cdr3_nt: TGTGCCAGCAGTTTGGGCCTTCACGAAGCTTTCTTT

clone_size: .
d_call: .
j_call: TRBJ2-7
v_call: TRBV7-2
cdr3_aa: CASSSLGGPYEQYF
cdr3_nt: TGTGCCAGCAGCAGTTTGGGGGGACCCTACGAGCAGTACTTC

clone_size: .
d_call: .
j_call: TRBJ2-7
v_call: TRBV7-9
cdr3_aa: CASSPRGRSSYEQYF
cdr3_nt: TGTGCCAGCTCACCACGCGGCAGGAGCTCCTACGAGCAGTACTTC

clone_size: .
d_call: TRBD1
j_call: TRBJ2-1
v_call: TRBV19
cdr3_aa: CASSVGGGGYNEQFF
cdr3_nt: TGTGCCAGCAGCGTAGGGGGCGGAGGTTACAATGAGCAGTTCTTC

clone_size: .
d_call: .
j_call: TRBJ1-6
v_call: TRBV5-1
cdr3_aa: CASSWGIDWGMGLKSPLHF
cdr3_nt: TGCGCCAGCAGCTGGGGGATTGACTGGGGAATGGGTTTAAAGTCACCCCTCCACTTT

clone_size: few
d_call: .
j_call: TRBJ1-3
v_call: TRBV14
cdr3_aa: CASSSRKHSGNTIYF
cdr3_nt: TGTGCCAGCAGCTCCAGGAAACACTCTGGAAACACCATATATTTT

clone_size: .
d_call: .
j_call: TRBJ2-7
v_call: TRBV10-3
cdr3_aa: CAISESRVPPIYEQYF
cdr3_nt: TGTGCCATCAGTGAGTCAAGGGTTCCCCCGATCTACGAGCAGTACTTC

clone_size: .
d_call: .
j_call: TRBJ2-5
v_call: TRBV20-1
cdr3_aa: CSAISLANAGVETQYF
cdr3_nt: TGCAGTGCCATAAGCCTCGCTAATGCAGGGGTAGAGACCCAGTACTTC

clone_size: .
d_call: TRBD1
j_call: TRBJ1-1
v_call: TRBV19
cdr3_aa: CASRSGQGARNTEAFF
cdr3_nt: TGTGCCAGTAGATCGGGACAGGGGGCGCGCAACACTGAAGCTTTCTTT

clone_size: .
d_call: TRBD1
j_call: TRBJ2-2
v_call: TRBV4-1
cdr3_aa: CASRQGRVGTGELFF
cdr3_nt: TGCGCCAGCAGACAGGGGCGGGTAGGAACCGGGGAGCTGTTTTTT

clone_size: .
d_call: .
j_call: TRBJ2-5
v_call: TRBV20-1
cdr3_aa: CSAPDRSPQTQYF
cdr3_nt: TGCAGTGCTCCTGACAGGTCCCCCCAGACCCAGTACTTC

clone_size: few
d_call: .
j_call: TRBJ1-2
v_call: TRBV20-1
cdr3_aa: CSAARLGKDGYTF
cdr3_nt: TGCAGTGCCGCCCGGTTGGGGAAAGATGGCTACACCTTC

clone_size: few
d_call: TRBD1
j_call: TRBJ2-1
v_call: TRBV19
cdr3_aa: CASTGTDNEQFF
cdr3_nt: TGTGCCAGTACCGGGACAGACAATGAGCAGTTCTTC

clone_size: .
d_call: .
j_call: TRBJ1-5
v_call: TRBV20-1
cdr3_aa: CSAYRTYNQPQHF
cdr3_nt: TGCAGTGCTTACCGGACGTATAATCAGCCCCAGCATTTT

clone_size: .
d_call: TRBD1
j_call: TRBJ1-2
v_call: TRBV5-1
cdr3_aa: CASTRQWGQGVNGYTF
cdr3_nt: TGCGCCAGCACCCGGCAATGGGGACAGGGGGTAAATGGCTACACCTTC

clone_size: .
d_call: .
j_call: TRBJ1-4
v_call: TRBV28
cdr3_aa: CASSLQQSNEKLFF
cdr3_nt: TGTGCCAGCAGTTTACAACAGTCTAATGAAAAACTGTTTTTT

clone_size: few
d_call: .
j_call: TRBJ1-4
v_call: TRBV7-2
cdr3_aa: CASRSQGGPNEKLFF
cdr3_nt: TGTGCCAGCAGAAGCCAGGGTGGGCCTAATGAAAAACTGTTTTTT

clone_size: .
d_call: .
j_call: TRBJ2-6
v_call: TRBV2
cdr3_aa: CASSAGQSPGANVLTF
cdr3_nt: TGTGCCAGCAGCGCAGGACAGTCCCCTGGGGCCAACGTCCTGACTTTC

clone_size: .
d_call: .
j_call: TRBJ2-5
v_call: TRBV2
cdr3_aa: CATSGRVGVDETQYF
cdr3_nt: TGTGCCACCAGTGGAAGAGTGGGAGTTGACGAGACCCAGTACTTC

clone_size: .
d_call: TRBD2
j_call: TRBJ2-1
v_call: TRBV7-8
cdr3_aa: CASRAYLGAGALDNEQFF
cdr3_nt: TGTGCCAGCAGAGCTTATCTGGGAGCGGGAGCGTTAGACAATGAGCAGTTCTTC

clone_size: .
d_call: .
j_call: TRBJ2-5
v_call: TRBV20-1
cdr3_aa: CSDCDQETQYF
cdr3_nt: TGCAGTGACTGTGACCAAGAGACCCAGTACTTC

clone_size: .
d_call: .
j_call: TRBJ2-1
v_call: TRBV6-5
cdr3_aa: CASSYGGDEQFF
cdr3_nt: TGTGCCAGCAGTTACGGGGGAGATGAGCAGTTCTTC

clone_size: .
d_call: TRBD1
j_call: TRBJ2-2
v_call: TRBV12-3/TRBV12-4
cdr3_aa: CASSPPAGGTGELFF
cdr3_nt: TGTGCCAGCAGTCCCCCGGCAGGGGGCACCGGGGAGCTGTTTTTT

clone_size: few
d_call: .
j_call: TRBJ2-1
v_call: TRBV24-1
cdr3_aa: CATRRDTNNEQFF
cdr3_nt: TGTGCCACCCGCCGGGACACCAACAATGAGCAGTTCTTC

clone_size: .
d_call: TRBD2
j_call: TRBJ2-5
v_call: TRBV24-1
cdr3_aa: CATSEPSGGQETQYF
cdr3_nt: TGTGCCACCAGTGAACCTAGCGGGGGTCAAGAGACCCAGTACTTC

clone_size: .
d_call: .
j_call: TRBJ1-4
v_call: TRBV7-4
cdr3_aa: CASSLARGATNEKLFF
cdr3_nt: TGTGCCAGCAGCTTAGCGCGGGGGGCAACTAATGAAAAACTGTTTTTT

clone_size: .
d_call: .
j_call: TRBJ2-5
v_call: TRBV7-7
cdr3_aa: CASSPDQETQYF
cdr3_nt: TGTGCTAGCAGCCCGGACCAAGAGACCCAGTACTTC

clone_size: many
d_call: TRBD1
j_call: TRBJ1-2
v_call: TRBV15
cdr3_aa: CATSREDRVSVYGYTF
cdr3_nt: TGTGCCACCAGCAGAGAGGACAGGGTGTCAGTCTATGGCTACACCTTC

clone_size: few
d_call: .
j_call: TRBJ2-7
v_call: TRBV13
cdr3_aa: CASSFRDEQYF
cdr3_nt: TGTGCCAGCAGCTTTAGAGACGAGCAGTACTTC

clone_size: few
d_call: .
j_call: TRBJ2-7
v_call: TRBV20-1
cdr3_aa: CSAGLGLGHAMTREQYF
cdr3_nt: TGCAGTGCTGGACTTGGCTTGGGACACGCCATGACGCGGGAGCAGTACTTC

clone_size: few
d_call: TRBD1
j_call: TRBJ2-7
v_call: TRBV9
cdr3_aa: CASSVEGTASYEQYF
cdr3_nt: TGTGCCAGCAGCGTAGAGGGGACAGCCTCCTACGAGCAGTACTTC

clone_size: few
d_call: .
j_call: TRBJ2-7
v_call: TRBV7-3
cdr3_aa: CASSPTPSFTYEQYF
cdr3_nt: TGTGCCAGCAGCCCGACCCCCAGTTTCACCTACGAGCAGTACTTC

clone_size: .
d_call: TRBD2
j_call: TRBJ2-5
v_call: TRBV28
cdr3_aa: CASSSPGAGGETQYF
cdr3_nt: TGTGCCAGCAGTTCCCCCGGAGCGGGAGGTGAGACCCAGTACTTC

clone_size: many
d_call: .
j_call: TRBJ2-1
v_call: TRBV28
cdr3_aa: CASSRRNEQFF
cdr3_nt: TGTGCCAGCAGTCGTAGGAATGAGCAGTTCTTC

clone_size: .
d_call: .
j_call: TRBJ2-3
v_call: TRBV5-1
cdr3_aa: CASSLRGSRVTDTQYF
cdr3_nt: TGCGCCAGCAGCTTGAGGGGCTCAAGGGTCACAGATACGCAGTATTTT

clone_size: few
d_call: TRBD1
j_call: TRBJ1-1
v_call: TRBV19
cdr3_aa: CASSPYRGPNTEAFF
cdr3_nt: TGTGCCAGTAGTCCCTACAGGGGGCCTAACACTGAAGCTTTCTTT

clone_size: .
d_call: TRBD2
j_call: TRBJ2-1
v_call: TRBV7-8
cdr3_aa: CASSLASGGIFDEQFF
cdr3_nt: TGTGCCAGCAGCTTAGCGTCGGGGGGGATCTTTGATGAGCAGTTCTTC

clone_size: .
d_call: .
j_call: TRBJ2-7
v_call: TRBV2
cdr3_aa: CASSAQQGRTYEQYF
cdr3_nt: TGTGCCAGCAGCGCTCAACAGGGCCGGACCTACGAGCAGTACTTC

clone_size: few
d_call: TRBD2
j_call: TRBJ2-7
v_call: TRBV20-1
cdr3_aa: CSASFGGTYEQYF
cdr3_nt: TGCAGTGCTAGCTTCGGGGGGACCTACGAGCAGTACTTC

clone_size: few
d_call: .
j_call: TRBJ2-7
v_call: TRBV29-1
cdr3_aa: CSVVEGAYEQYF
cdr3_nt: TGCAGCGTTGTCGAGGGGGCCTACGAGCAGTACTTC

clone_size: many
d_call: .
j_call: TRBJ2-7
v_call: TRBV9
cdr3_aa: CASSTDGLGEQYF
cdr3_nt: TGTGCCAGCAGTACCGACGGACTCGGCGAGCAGTACTTC